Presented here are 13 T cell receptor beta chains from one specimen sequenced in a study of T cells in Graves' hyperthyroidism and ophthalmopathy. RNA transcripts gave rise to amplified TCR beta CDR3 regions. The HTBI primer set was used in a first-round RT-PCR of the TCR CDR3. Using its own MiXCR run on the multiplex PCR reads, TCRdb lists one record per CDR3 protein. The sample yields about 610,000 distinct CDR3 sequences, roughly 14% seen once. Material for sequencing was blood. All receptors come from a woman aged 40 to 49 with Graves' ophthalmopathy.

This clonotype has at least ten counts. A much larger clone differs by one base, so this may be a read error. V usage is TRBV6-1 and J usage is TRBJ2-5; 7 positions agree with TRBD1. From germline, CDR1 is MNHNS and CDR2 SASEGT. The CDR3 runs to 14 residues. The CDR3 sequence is CASSETGPSEAQYF. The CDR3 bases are TGTGCCAGCAGTGAGACAGGGCCCTCAGAGGCCCAGTACTTC.

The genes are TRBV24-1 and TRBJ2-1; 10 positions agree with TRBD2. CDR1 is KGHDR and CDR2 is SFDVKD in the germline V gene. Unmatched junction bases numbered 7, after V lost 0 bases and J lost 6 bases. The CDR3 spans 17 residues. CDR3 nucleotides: TGTGCCACCAGTGATTTGTCGGCTAGCGGGAGTCTCAATGAGCAGTTCTTC. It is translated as CATSDLSASGSLNEQFF.

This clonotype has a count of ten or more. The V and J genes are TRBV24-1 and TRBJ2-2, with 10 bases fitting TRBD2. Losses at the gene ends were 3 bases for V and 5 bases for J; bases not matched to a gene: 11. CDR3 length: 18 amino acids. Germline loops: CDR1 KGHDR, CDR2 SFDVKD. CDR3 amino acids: CATSDPIAGGSETGELFF. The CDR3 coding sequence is TGTGCCACCAGTGATCCCATAGCGGGAGGTTCGGAAACCGGGGAGCTGTTTTTT.

DNA of the CDR3: TGTGCCAGCAGTTACTCGACGTTGGCGGGACGCCGTCACGAGCAGTACTTC. It is translated as CASSYSTLAGRRHEQYF. The chain has TRBV6-5 and TRBJ2-7, with D perhaps TRBD2 (6 bases). The CDR3 is made up of 17 amino acids. The V end was cut by 0 bases, the J end by 5 bases, with 20 bases between. CDR1 is MNHEY, CDR2 SVGAGI, per germline.

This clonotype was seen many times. CDR3 DNA sequence: TGTGCCAGCAGCTCCGGGACAGGGACCGGGGCCAACGTCCTGACTTTC. This translates into CASSSGTGTGANVLTF. The chain recombines TRBV11-2 with TRBJ2-6; 9 bases align to TRBD1. Trimming took 4 bases from V and 4 from J; bases not matched to a gene: 5. The CDR3 totals 16 residues. In germline, CDR1 is SGHAT, CDR2 FQNNGV.

Here the CDR3 DNA reads TGCGCCAGCAGTGAGACAGGGGCCACTGAAGCTTTCTTT. Protein sequence: CASSETGATEAFF. This chain links TRBV10-2 with TRBJ1-1; the match to TRBD1 covers 7 bases. Germline CDR1 reads WSHSY; CDR2 reads SAAADI. The CDR3 is 13 amino acids. V lost 2 bases to trimming and J lost 4 bases; unmatched junction nucleotides: 1.

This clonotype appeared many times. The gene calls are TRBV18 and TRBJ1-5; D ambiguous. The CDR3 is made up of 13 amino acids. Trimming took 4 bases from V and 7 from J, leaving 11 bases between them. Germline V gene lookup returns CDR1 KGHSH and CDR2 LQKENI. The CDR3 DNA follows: TGTGCCAGCTCACAGGGTCTAGGGCAGCCCCAGCATTTT. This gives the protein CASSQGLGQPQHF.

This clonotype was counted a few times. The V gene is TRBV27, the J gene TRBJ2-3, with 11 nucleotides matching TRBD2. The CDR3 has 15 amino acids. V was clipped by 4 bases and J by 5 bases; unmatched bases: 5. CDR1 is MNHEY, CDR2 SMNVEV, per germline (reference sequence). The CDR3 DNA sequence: TGTGCCAGCAGTTGGGTTAGCGGGGGGGGAGATACGCAGTATTTT. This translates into CASSWVSGGGDTQYF.

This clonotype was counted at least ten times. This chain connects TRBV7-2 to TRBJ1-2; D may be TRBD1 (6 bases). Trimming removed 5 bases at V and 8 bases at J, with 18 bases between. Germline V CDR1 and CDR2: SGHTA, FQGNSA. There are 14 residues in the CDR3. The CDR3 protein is CASSDWGGGDGYTF. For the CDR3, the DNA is TGTGCCAGCAGCGACTGGGGAGGGGGAGACGGCTACACCTTC.

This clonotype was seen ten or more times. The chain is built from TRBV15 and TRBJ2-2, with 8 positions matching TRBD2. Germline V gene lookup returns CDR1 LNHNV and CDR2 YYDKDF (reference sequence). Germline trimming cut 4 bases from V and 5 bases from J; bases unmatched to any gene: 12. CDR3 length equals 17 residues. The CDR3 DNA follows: TGTGCCACCAGCAAACGGGCGTTTAGCGGGACAACCGGGGAGCTGTTTTTT. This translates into CATSKRAFSGTTGELFF.

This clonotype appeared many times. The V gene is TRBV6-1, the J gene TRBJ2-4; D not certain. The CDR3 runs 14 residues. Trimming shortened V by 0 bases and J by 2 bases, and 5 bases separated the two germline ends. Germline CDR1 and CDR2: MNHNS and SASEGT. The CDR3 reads CASSEAGTKNIQYF. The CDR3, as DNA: TGTGCCAGCAGTGAAGCGGGGACCAAAAACATTCAGTACTTC.

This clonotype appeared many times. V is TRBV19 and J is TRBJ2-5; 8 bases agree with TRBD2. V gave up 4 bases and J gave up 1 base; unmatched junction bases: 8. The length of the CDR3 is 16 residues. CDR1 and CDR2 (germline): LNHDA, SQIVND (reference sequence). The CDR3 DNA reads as TGTGCCAGTAGTACCACCCCAACTAGCGGCCAAGAGACCCAGTACTTC. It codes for CASSTTPTSGQETQYF.

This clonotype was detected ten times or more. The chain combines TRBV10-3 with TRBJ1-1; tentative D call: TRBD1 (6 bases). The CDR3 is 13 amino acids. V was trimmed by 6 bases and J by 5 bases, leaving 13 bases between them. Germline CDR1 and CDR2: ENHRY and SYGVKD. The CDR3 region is CAIRGQGVTEAFF. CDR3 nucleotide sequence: TGTGCCATCAGGGGACAAGGGGTGACTGAAGCTTTCTTT.